Shown below are 3 T cell receptor beta chains from a single sample sequenced in a study of T cells after posttransplantation cyclophosphamide. Methotrexate plus calcineurin inhibitor accompanied controls' myeloablative marrow transplants; sampling was 1 year later. Libraries were prepared by immunoSEQ multiplex PCR; TCRdb keeps only in-frame clonotypes and omits some of them. This sample yields 15,000 to 20,000 clones, of which more than 75% are seen a single time; around 4% belongs to the top ten. The sample here was PBMCs, taken after an allogeneic stem cell transplant with a calcineurin inhibitor and methotrexate. All receptors come from a male patient in his fifties who received an allogeneic stem cell transplant from an unrelated donor, was CMV-positive, and had chronic GVHD only. Some T cells may be the graft donor's.

The chain couples TRBV11-3 to TRBJ2-7, with TRBD2 identical over 7 bases. This CDR3 comprises 15 residues. Germline V CDR1 and CDR2: SGHNT, YENEEA. V shed 5 bases and J 4 bases; nucleotides not matched to a gene: 11. The CDR3 spells CASSPFLGGLYEQYF. The CDR3 nucleotides read TGTGCCAGCAGCCCTTTTTTGGGAGGGCTTTACGAGCAGTACTTC.

This rearrangement joins TRBV7-2 to TRBJ1-2, with 7 bases matching TRBD1. Trimming cost V 2 bases and J 8 bases; bases outside gene matches: 5. CDR1 and CDR2 from the germline V gene are SGHTA and FQGNSA. This CDR3 has 13 residues. In nucleotides, the CDR3 is TGTGCCAGCAGCTTAACAGGGGATGGAGGCTACACCTTC. It translates to CASSLTGDGGYTF.

This clone was detected only once. The rearrangement joins TRBV7-3 to TRBJ1-4; 9 bases map to TRBD1. The CDR3 has 16 amino acids. The germline V gene has CDR1 SGHTA and CDR2 FQGTGA. The V gene end was trimmed by 2 bases and the J gene end by 3 bases; junction bases not matched to a gene: 4. The CDR3 loop is CASSLPGQGANEKLFF. The CDR3 DNA reads as TGTGCCAGCAGCTTACCGGGACAGGGTGCTAATGAAAAACTGTTTTTT.